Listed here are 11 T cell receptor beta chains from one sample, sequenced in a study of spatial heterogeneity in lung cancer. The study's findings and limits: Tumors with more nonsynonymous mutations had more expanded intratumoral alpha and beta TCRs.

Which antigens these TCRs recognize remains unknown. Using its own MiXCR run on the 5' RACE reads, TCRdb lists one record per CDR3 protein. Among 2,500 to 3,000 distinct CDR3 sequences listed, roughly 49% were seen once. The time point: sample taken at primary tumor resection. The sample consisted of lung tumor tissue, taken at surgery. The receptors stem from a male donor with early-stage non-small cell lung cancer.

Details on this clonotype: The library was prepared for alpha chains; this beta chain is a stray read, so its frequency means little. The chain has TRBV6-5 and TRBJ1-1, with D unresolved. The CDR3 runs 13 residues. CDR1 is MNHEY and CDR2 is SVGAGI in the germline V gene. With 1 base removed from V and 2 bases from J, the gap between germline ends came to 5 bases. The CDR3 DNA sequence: TGTGCCAGCAGTTACTGGCAAAACACTGAAGCTTTCTTT. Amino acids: CASSYWQNTEAFF.

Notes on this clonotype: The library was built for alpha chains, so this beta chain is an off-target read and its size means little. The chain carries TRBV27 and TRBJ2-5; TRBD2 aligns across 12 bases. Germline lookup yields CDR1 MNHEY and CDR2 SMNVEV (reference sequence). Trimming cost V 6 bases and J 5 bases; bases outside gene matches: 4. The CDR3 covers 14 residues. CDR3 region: CASRTSGGGETQYF. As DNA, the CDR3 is TGTGCCAGCAGGACTAGCGGGGGAGGGGAGACCCAGTACTTC.

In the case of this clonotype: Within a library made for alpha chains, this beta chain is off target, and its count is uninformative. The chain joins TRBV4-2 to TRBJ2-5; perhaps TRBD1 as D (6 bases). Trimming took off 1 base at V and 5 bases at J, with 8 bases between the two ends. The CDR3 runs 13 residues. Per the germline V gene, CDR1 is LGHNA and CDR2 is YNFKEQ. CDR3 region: CASSQARGETQYF. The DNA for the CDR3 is TGTGCCAGCAGCCAAGCTAGGGGGGAGACCCAGTACTTC.

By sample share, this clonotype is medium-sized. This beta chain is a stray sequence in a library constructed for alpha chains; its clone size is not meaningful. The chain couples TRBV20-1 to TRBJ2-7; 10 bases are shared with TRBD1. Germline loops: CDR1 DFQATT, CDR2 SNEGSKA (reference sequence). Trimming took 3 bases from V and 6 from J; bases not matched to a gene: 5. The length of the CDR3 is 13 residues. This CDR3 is CSARTGTGAEQYF. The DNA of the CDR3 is TGCAGTGCTAGGACCGGGACAGGGGCCGAGCAGTACTTC.

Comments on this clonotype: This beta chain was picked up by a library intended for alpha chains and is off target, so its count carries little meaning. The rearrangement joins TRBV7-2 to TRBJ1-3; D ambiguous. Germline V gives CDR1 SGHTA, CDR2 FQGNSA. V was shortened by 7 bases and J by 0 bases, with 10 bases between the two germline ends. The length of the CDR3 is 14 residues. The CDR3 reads CASMQGPSGNTIYF. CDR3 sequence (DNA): TGTGCCAGCATGCAAGGTCCCTCTGGAAACACCATATATTTT.

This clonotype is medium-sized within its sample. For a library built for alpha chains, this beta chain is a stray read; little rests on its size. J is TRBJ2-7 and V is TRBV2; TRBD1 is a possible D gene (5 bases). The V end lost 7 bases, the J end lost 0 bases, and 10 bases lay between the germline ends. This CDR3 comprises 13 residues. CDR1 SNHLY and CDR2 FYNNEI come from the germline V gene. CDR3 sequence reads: CASTQQDSYEQYF. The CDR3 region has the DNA TGTGCCAGCACCCAACAGGACTCCTACGAGCAGTACTTC.

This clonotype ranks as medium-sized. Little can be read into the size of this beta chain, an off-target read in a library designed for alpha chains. This CDR3 is CASSPFGIEQYF. The CDR3 DNA follows: TGTGCCAGCAGTCCCTTCGGGATCGAGCAGTACTTC. The chain has TRBV6-1 and TRBJ2-7; a weak D match, TRBD2 (5 bases). V was pared by 5 bases and J by 6 bases, with 11 bases between. The CDR3 totals 12 residues. The germline gives CDR1 MNHNS, CDR2 SASEGT.

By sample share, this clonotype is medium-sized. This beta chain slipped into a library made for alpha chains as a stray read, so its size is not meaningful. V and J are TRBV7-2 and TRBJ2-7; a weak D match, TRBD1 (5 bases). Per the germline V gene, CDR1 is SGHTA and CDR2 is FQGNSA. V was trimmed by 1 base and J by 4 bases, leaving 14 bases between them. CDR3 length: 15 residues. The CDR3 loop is CASSLEAGLVYEQYF. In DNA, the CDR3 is TGTGCCAGCAGCTTAGAGGCAGGGTTGGTGTACGAGCAGTACTTC.

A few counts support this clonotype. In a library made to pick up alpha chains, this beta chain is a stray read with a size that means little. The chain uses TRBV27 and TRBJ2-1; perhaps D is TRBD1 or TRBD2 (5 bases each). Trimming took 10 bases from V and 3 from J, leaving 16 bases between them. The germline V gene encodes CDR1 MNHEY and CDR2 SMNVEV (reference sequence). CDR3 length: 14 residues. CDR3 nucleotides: TGTGCCATTTCGAGGGAAGGGGTCTACAATGAGCAGTTCTTC. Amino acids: CAISREGVYNEQFF.

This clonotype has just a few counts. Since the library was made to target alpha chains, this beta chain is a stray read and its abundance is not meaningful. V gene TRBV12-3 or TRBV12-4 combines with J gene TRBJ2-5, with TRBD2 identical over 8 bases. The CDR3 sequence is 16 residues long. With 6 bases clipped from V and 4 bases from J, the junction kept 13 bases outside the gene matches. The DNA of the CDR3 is TGTGCCAGCAGCCCCCCCCCGGGGGGGCCGGGAGAGACCCAGTACTTC. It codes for CASSPPPGGPGETQYF.

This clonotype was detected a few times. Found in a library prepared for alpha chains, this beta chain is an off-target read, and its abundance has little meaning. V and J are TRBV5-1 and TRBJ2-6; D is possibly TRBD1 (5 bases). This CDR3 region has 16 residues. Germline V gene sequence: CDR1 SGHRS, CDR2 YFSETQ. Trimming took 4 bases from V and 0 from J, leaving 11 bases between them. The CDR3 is CASSLDSPSGANVLTF. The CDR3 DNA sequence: TGCGCCAGCAGCCTAGACAGTCCCTCTGGGGCCAACGTCCTGACTTTC. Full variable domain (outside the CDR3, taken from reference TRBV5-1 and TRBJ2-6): KAGVTQTPRYLIKTRGQQVTLSCSPISGHRSVSWYQQTPGQGLQFLFEYFSETQRNKGNFPGRFSGRQFSNSRSEMNVSTLELGDSALYLCASSLDSPSGANVLTFGAGSRLTVL.